This passage covers 27 T cell receptor beta chains from one sample sequenced in a study of blood T cell repertoires in COVID-19 (dated by TCRdb to between 2020 and 2021). The library was prepared using the immunoSEQ multiplex PCR assay. The immuneACCESS repertoire file appears here via TCRdb, limited to in-frame rearrangements. These files lack a portion of the clones; in checked studies, under half of the deficit traces to unresolved V genes, and the cause of the others is not known. This sample gives around 300,000 clones in total; about 90% of them show up just once. Of the sample, approximately 6% falls within the top ten clones. The sequencing sample was made of peripheral blood. The receptors derive from a woman in her forties or fifties with COVID-19, enrolled during active disease.

V usage is TRBV2 and J usage is TRBJ1-4, with no clear D. This CDR3 spans 14 amino acids. The V end lost 6 bases, the J end lost 0 bases, and 8 bases lay between the germline ends. Germline V lookup: CDR1 SNHLY, CDR2 FYNNEI. DNA of the CDR3: TGTGCCAGCAGGCCCACACCAACTAATGAAAAACTGTTTTTT. It codes for CASRPTPTNEKLFF.

CDR3 region: CASSQPTIFQDRQLNTEAFF. The DNA of the CDR3 is TGCGCCAGCAGTCAACCTACTATTTTCCAGGACAGGCAACTGAACACTGAAGCTTTCTTT. V usage is TRBV23-1 and J usage is TRBJ1-1, with 7 bases fitting TRBD1. TRBV23-1 is assigned to the ORF class and has an uncertain function. The V and J ends lost 2 bases and 0 bases, in that order; junction bases with no gene match: 18. This CDR3 contains 20 residues.

The chain couples TRBV4-3 to TRBJ2-7; D call uncertain. V was clipped by 4 bases and J by 1 base, with 11 bases between them. Germline V gene lookup returns CDR1 LGHNA and CDR2 YSLEER. The CDR3 totals 14 residues. The CDR3 is CASSLWRSSYEQYF. DNA for the CDR3: TGCGCCAGCAGCCTTTGGCGGAGTTCCTACGAGCAGTACTTC.

The V and J genes are TRBV4-3 and TRBJ1-2; weak D call: TRBD1 (5 bases). Per germline, CDR1 LGHNA and CDR2 YSLEER. The V and J ends lost 1 base and 7 bases respectively, with 16 bases between them. The CDR3 runs 15 residues. The CDR3 is CASSQAMTGGSGYTF. CDR3 sequence (DNA): TGCGCCAGCAGCCAAGCAATGACGGGGGGATCTGGCTACACCTTC.

V is TRBV6-5 and J is TRBJ1-5, with 10 bases identical to TRBD1. The germline V gene has CDR1 MNHEY and CDR2 SVGAGI. The CDR3 is 15 residues long. V shed 7 bases, J shed 6 bases, and the junction held 9 bases outside the gene matches. The chain's CDR3 is CASTDRGRFGQPQHF. DNA of the CDR3: TGTGCCAGCACAGACAGGGGGCGGTTCGGTCAGCCCCAGCATTTT.

This chain connects TRBV15 to TRBJ2-7, with TRBD2 as a possible D gene (6 bases). Germline V gives CDR1 LNHNV, CDR2 YYDKDF (reference sequence). V was clipped by 1 base and J by 3 bases, with 19 bases between them. This CDR3 region has 17 residues. CDR3 loop: CATSRGGGGGLDYEQYF. In DNA form, the CDR3 reads TGTGCCACCAGCAGAGGGGGTGGGGGAGGCCTTGACTACGAGCAGTACTTC.

The genes are TRBV7-6 and TRBJ2-2, with a possible D match to TRBD2 (5 bases). The CDR3 length is 15 residues. Trimming pared 1 base from V and 5 bases from J, leaving 11 bases between. From germline, CDR1 is SGHVS and CDR2 FNYEAQ. The CDR3 reads CASSLGAGLTGELFF. Here the CDR3 DNA reads TGTGCCAGCAGCTTAGGTGCGGGCTTAACCGGGGAGCTGTTTTTT.

CDR3 sequence: CASSQDFGSLNNEQFF. The CDR3 DNA is TGTGCCAGCAGCCAAGATTTTGGTAGCCTCAACAATGAGCAGTTCTTC. The V and J genes are TRBV3-1 (or the pseudogene TRBV3-2) and TRBJ2-1; D is unclear. V lost 0 bases and J lost 5, with 14 bases in between. Germline lookup yields CDR1 LGHDT and CDR2 YNNKEL (reference sequence). The CDR3 spans 16 residues.

In nucleotides, the CDR3 is TGTGCCAGCAGTTCGGCGGGAGTCACAGAAGATACGCAGTATTTT. This codes for CASSSAGVTEDTQYF. The genes are TRBV6-2 or TRBV6-3 and TRBJ2-3; 7 bases fit TRBD2. The CDR3 contains 15 residues. V shed 4 bases, J shed 5 bases, and the junction held 9 bases outside the gene matches. Germline V CDR1 and CDR2: MNHEY, SVGEGT.

This clone was recorded a few times. J is TRBJ1-2 and V is TRBV10-3; 7 bases fit TRBD1. The CDR3 extends over 14 amino acids. The germline V gene has CDR1 ENHRY and CDR2 SYGVKD. V shed 3 bases, J shed 6 bases, and the junction held 7 bases outside the gene matches. The CDR3 coding sequence is TGTGCCATCAGTGACCGACAGGGTAGAGATGGCTACACCTTC. Its protein is CAISDRQGRDGYTF.

The chain is built from TRBV6-6 and TRBJ2-7, with 9 bases that match TRBD1. V trimming: 2 bases; J trimming: 0 bases; junction bases outside the gene matches: 5. The CDR3 has 16 amino acids. Germline loops: CDR1 MNHNY, CDR2 SVGAGI (reference sequence). Here the CDR3 reads CASSYPGTGSSYEQYF. The CDR3 DNA reads as TGTGCCAGCAGTTACCCCGGGACAGGGAGCTCCTACGAGCAGTACTTC.

The chain is built from TRBV19 and TRBJ1-2; 7 positions agree with TRBD1. The V and J ends lost 5 bases and 10 bases, in that order; junction bases with no gene match: 13. CDR3 length: 14 residues. Germline-derived CDR1 and CDR2 are LNHDA and SQIVND (reference sequence). The CDR3 DNA is TGTGCCAGTAGTGGGTACACAGGGGTCCGAGACTACACCTTC. Its translation: CASSGYTGVRDYTF. Complete variable domain (other parts from reference TRBV19 and TRBJ1-2): DGGITQSPKYLFRKEGQNVTLSCEQNLNHDAMYWYRQDPGQGLRLIYYSQIVNDFQKGDIAEGYSVSREKKESFPLTVTSAQKNPTAFYLCASSGYTGVRDYTFGSGTRLTVV.

V usage is TRBV19 and J usage is TRBJ2-3, with D possibly TRBD2 on 5 matching bases. Germline CDR1 is LNHDA and CDR2 is SQIVND (reference sequence). This CDR3 is 15 amino acids long. Trimming removed 1 base from V and 0 bases from J, with 8 bases in between. The CDR3 is CASSIAGISTDTQYF. The CDR3 DNA sequence: TGTGCCAGTAGTATAGCGGGAATCAGCACAGATACGCAGTATTTT.

The V and J genes are TRBV7-9 and TRBJ1-4, with D possibly matching TRBD1 (5 bases). Germline values: CDR1 SEHNR, CDR2 FQNEAQ (reference sequence). This CDR3 region has 14 residues. The ends were cut back, 1 base at V and 6 bases at J, with 9 bases in the middle. CDR3 region: CASSLGGSDEKLFF. DNA of the CDR3: TGTGCCAGCAGCTTAGGGGGCAGCGATGAAAAACTGTTTTTT. Full variable domain (remainder filled in from reference TRBV7-9 and TRBJ1-4): DTGVSQNPRHKITKRGQNVTFRCDPISEHNRLYWYRQTLGQGPEFLTYFQNEAQLEKSRLLSDRFSAERPKGSFSTLEIQRTEQGDSAMYLCASSLGGSDEKLFFGSGTQLSVL.

The CDR3 DNA reads TGTGCCAGCAGCTTAGTGACTAGCGGGAACAATGAGCAGTTCTTC. It translates to CASSLVTSGNNEQFF. The rearrangement uses TRBV5-6 and TRBJ2-1; 11 bases line up with TRBD2. The germline V gene has CDR1 SGHDT and CDR2 YYEEEE. Trimming at V came to 2 bases and at J to 5 bases, leaving 3 bases not matched to a gene. The CDR3 contains 15 residues.

The chain couples TRBV9 to TRBJ2-7; D perhaps matches TRBD1 (6 bases). V was pared by 4 bases and J by 1 base, with 9 bases between. Germline CDR1 reads SGDLS; CDR2 reads YYNGEE. There are 13 residues in the CDR3. The CDR3, as DNA: TGTGCCAGCAGCAAGGGACATTCCTACGAGCAGTACTTC. It encodes CASSKGHSYEQYF.

This clone was recorded only once. This chain links TRBV20-1 with TRBJ1-1; no clear D. V gave up 7 bases and J gave up 2 bases, with 8 bases separating them. Germline lookup yields CDR1 DFQATT and CDR2 SNEGSKA (reference sequence). The CDR3 is 11 amino acids. CDR3 region: CSGTDNTEAFF. DNA of the CDR3: TGCAGTGGAACAGATAACACTGAAGCTTTCTTT.

The chain couples TRBV5-4 to TRBJ1-1; D gene uncertain. CDR1 is SGHNT and CDR2 is YYREEE in the germline V gene (reference sequence). This CDR3 comprises 16 residues. V dropped 0 bases and J dropped 3 bases, with 15 bases sitting between them. The CDR3 reads CASSLGGRASHTEAFF. The DNA for the CDR3 is TGTGCCAGCAGCTTGGGAGGGCGCGCTTCCCACACTGAAGCTTTCTTT.

The V and J genes are TRBV30 and TRBJ2-7; 7 bases line up with TRBD2. V lost 6 bases to trimming and J lost 1 base; unmatched junction nucleotides: 9. The CDR3 extends over 14 amino acids. From germline, CDR1 is GTSNPN and CDR2 SVGIG (reference sequence). In nucleotides, the CDR3 is TGTGCCTGTACCAGAGCGGGACTATCCTACGAGCAGTACTTC. Its protein product is CACTRAGLSYEQYF. The whole variable domain, filled in from reference TRBV30 and TRBJ2-7, reads SQTIHQWPATLVQPVGSPLSLECTVEGTSNPNLYWYRQAAGRGLQLLFYSVGIGQISSEVPQNLSASRPQDRQFILSSKKLLLSDSGFYLCACTRAGLSYEQYFGPGTRLTVT.

This rearrangement joins TRBV19 to TRBJ2-1, with a possible D match to TRBD2 (5 bases). Trimming left V 6 bases short and J 9 bases short, with 15 bases between. The CDR3 spans 13 residues. Germline V CDR1 and CDR2: LNHDA, SQIVND (reference sequence). The CDR3 protein is CASSSMRAGEQFF. In nucleotides, the CDR3 is TGTGCCAGTAGCAGCATGCGGGCGGGTGAGCAGTTCTTC.

The V and J genes are TRBV2 and TRBJ2-3; no firm D call. Per the germline V gene, CDR1 is SNHLY and CDR2 is FYNNEI. CDR3 length: 14 residues. Trimming removed 4 bases at V and 0 bases at J, with 8 bases between. The CDR3 loop is CASSGALSTDTQYF. The CDR3 DNA reads as TGTGCCAGCAGTGGGGCGCTTAGCACAGATACGCAGTATTTT.

The chain recombines TRBV7-7 with TRBJ1-5; D may be TRBD1 (6 bases). V lost 5 bases, J lost 7 bases, and 15 bases lay in between. Looked up from germline, CDR1 is SSHAT and CDR2 is FNYEAQ (reference sequence). The length of the CDR3 is 14 residues. The CDR3 coding sequence is TGTGCCAGCAGCGTCAGGGGAGAGGGCCAGCCCCAGCATTTT. Amino acid sequence: CASSVRGEGQPQHF.

The J gene is TRBJ2-1, the V gene TRBV5-4, with TRBD2 identical over 13 bases. J lost 8 bases, V lost 0 bases, and 2 bases had no gene match. The CDR3 runs 15 residues. The germline CDR1 and CDR2 sequences are SGHNT and YYREEE (reference sequence). The CDR3 loop is CASSLGTSGRDEQFF. CDR3 bases: TGTGCCAGCAGCTTGGGTACTAGCGGGAGGGATGAGCAGTTCTTC.

The rearrangement links TRBV19 to TRBJ1-1; D perhaps matches TRBD1 (6 bases). The CDR3 sequence is 13 residues long. The V end lost 1 base, the J end lost 6 bases, and 9 bases lay between the germline ends. Germline V gives CDR1 LNHDA, CDR2 SQIVND (reference sequence). Here the CDR3 reads CASSIGTDAEAFF. In DNA form, the CDR3 reads TGTGCCAGTAGTATAGGGACAGACGCTGAAGCTTTCTTT.

V usage is TRBV6-6 and J usage is TRBJ2-1; a weak D match, TRBD1 (6 bases). In germline, CDR1 is MNHNY, CDR2 SVGAGI (reference sequence). V was clipped by 6 bases and J by 8 bases, with 11 bases between them. CDR3 length equals 12 residues. As DNA, the CDR3 is TGTGCCAGCAGCAGACCAGGGGATGAGCAGTTCTTC. Amino acid sequence: CASSRPGDEQFF.

The rearrangement links TRBV18 to TRBJ2-3, with D perhaps TRBD2 (5 bases). CDR1 is KGHSH, CDR2 LQKENI, per germline. V lost 5 bases and J 1 base, leaving 10 bases between the germline ends. CDR3 size: 14 residues. Here the CDR3 DNA reads TGTGCCAGCTCATGGTACGGGGGCACAGATACGCAGTATTTT. Its protein product is CASSWYGGTDTQYF.

The CDR3 reads CASRLGTGSQPQHF. CDR3 in DNA: TGTGCCAGCAGACTAGGGACAGGTAGTCAGCCCCAGCATTTT. The rearrangement links TRBV27 to TRBJ1-5; TRBD1 aligns across 8 bases. The CDR3 is 14 residues long. The junction had 7 bases not matched to a gene; V was cut back by 6 bases and J by 6 bases. Germline CDR1 reads MNHEY; CDR2 reads SMNVEV (reference sequence).